This T cell receptor beta chain was sequenced for a study of breast tumors, draining lymph nodes, adjacent tissues. Study-wide results and caveats: Most tumor T cells seemingly derive from lymph node, then expand in tumor.

This clonotype was counted ten times or more. Its antigen is not known. Samples came from axillary lymph nodes draining the breast cancer. MiXCR was run by TCRdb on the multiplex PCR reads, yielding one entry per CDR3 protein. The sample has some 170,000 distinct CDR3 sequences, about 30% seen once. The CDR3 has 14 amino acids. Germline CDR1 reads SQVTM; CDR2 reads ANQGSEA. Trimming took 6 bases from V and 4 from J, leaving 19 bases between them. The sequenced material came from axillary lymph node tissue. The source is a female donor with breast cancer. Some clones in this sample may be carry-over from other donors' samples. This chain uses TRBV29-1 with TRBJ2-7, with a weak D call TRBD1 (6 bases). The CDR3 loop reads CSVMDSAFFYEQYF. CDR3 coding DNA: TGCAGCGTCATGGACAGCGCTTTTTTTTACGAGCAGTACTTC.